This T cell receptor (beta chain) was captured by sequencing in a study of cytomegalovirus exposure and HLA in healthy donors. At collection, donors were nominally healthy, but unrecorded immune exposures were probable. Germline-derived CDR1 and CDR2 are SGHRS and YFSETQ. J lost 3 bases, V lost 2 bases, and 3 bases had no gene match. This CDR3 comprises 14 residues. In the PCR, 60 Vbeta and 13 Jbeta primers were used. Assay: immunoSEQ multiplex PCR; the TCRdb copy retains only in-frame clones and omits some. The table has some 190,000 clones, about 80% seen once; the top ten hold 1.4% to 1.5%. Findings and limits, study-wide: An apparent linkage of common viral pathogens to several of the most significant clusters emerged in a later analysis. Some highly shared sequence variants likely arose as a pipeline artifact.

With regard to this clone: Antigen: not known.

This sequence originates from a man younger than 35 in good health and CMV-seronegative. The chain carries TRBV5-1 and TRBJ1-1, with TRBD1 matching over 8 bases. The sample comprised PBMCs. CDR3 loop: CASSFDRGDTEAFF. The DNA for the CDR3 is TGCGCCAGCAGCTTTGACAGGGGTGACACTGAAGCTTTCTTT. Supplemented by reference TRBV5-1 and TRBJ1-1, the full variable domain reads KAGVTQTPRYLIKTRGQQVTLSCSPISGHRSVSWYQQTPGQGLQFLFEYFSETQRNKGNFPGRFSGRQFSNSRSEMNVSTLELGDSALYLCASSFDRGDTEAFFGQGTRLTVV.